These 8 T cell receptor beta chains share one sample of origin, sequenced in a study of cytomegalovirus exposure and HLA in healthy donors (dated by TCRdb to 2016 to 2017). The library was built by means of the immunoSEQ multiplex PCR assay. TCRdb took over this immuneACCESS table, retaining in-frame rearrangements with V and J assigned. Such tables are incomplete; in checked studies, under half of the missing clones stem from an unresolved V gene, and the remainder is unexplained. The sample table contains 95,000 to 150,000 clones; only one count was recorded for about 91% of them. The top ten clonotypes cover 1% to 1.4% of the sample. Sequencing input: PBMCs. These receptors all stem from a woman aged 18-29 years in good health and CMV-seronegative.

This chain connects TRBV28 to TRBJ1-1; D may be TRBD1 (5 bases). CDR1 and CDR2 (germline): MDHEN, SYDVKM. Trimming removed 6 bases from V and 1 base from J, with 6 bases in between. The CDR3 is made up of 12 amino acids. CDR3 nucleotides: TGTGCCAGCAGGGGGGGGAACACTGAAGCTTTCTTT. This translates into CASRGGNTEAFF.

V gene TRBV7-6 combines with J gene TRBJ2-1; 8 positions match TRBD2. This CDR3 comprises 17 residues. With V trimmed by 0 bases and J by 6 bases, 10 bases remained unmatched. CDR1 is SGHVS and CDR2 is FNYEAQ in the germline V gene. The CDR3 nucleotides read TGTGCCAGCAGCTTAGCGTCAGGGACTAGTTTTTTCAATGAGCAGTTCTTC. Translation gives CASSLASGTSFFNEQFF.

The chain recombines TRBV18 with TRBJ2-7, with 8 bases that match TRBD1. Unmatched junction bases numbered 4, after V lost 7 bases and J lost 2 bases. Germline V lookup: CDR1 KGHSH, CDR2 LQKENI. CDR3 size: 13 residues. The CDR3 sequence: CASLRTGTYEQYF. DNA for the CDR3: TGTGCCAGCTTGAGGACAGGGACCTACGAGCAGTACTTC.

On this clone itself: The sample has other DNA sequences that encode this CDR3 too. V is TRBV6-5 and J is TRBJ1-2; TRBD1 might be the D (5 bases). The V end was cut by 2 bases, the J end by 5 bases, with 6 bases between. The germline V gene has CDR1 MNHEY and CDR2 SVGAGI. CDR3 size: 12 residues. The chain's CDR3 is CASSYGGYGYTF. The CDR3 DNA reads TGTGCCAGCAGTTACGGGGGGTATGGCTACACCTTC.

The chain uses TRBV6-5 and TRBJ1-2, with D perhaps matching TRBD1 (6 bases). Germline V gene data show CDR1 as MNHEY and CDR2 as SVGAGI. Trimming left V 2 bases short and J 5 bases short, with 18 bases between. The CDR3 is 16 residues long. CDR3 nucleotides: TGTGCCAGCAGTTACGGACCGGGACAACTTCTTTATGGCTACACCTTC. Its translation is CASSYGPGQLLYGYTF.

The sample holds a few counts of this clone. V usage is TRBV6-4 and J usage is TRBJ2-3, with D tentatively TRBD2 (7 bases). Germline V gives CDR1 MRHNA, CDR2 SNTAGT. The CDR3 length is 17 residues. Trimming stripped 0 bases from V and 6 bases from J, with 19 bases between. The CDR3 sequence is CASSDSPSSEGGDTQYF. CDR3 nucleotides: TGTGCCAGCAGTGACTCCCCGTCTAGCGAGGGGGGGGATACGCAGTATTTT.

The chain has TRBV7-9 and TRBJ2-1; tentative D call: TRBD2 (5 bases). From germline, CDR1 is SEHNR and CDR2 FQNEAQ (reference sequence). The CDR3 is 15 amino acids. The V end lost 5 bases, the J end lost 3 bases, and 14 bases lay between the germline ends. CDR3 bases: TGTGCCAGCAGCATTCGGGGTACTGACTACAATGAGCAGTTCTTC. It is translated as CASSIRGTDYNEQFF.

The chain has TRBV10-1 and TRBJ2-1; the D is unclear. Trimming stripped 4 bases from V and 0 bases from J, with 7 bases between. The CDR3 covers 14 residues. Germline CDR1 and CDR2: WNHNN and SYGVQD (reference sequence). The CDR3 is CASSGPSSYNEQFF. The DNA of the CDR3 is TGCGCCAGCAGTGGTCCTAGCTCCTACAATGAGCAGTTCTTC.